This T cell receptor beta chain was captured by sequencing in a study of shared clonotypes between healthy human individuals. This clone has just one count. Sequencing used immunoSEQ multiplex PCR; TCRdb keeps in-frame clones, though not all of them. The sample lists about 1,900,000 clones, over 85% seen once, with roughly 1% in the top ten. The germline V gene has CDR1 SGHAT and CDR2 FQNNGV. V was clipped by 1 base and J by 3 bases; unmatched bases: 3. This CDR3 is 14 amino acids long. CD45RO-negative cells were positively selected for CCR7, leaving out terminally differentiated effector memory CD45RA+ cells.

The TCR comes from a man younger than 35 in good health. The chain links TRBV11-2 to TRBJ2-7; 7 bases are shared with TRBD1. The material sequenced was naive CD8+ T cells sorted from blood. The CDR3: CASSLAGTDYEQYF. DNA for the CDR3: TGTGCCAGCAGCTTAGCCGGGACAGACTACGAGCAGTACTTC.